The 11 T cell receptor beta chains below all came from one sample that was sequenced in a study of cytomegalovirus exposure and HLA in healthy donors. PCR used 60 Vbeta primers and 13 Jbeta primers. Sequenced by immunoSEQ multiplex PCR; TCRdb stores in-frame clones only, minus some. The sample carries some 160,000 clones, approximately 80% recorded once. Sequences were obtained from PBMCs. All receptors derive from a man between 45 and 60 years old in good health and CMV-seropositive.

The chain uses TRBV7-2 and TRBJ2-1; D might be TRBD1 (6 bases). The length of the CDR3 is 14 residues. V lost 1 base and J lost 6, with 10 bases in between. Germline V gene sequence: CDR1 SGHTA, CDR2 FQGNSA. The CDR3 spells CASSLGLGGNEQFF. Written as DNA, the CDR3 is TGTGCCAGCAGCTTAGGCCTAGGGGGCAATGAGCAGTTCTTC.

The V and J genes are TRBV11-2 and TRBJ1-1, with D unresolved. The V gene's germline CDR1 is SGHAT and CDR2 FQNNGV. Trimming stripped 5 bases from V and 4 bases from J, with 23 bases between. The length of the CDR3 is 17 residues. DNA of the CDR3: TGTGCCAGCAGCCTGGATTTCTGGGGAGGCGAAGGCACTGAAGCTTTCTTT. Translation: CASSLDFWGGEGTEAFF. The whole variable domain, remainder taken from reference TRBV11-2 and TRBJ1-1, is EAGVAQSPRYKIIEKRQSVAFWCNPISGHATLYWYQQILGQGPKLLIQFQNNGVVDDSQLPKDRFSAERLKGVDSTLKIQPAKLEDSAVYLCASSLDFWGGEGTEAFFGQGTRLTVV.

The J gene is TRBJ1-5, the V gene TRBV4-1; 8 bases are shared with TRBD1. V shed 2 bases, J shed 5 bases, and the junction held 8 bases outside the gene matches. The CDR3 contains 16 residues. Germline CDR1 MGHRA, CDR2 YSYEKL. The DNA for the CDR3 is TGCGCCAGCAGCCAAACCCCGGGACAGGACTATCAGCCCCAGCATTTT. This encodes CASSQTPGQDYQPQHF.

The CDR3 is CSAGSTGELFF. Here the CDR3 DNA reads TGCAGTGCTGGGAGTACCGGGGAGCTGTTTTTT. This chain connects TRBV20-1 to TRBJ2-2; the D gene is possibly TRBD2 (5 bases). V lost 5 bases and J 5 bases, leaving 6 bases between the germline ends. Germline V gives CDR1 DFQATT, CDR2 SNEGSKA (reference sequence). The CDR3 has 11 amino acids.

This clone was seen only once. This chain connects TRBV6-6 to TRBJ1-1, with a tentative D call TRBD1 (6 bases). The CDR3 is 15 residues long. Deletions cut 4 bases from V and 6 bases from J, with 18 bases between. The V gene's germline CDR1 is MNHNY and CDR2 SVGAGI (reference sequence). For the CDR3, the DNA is TGTGCCAGCAGTTCCCTACAGGGACCCGGTCCTGAAGCTTTCTTT. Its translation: CASSSLQGPGPEAFF.

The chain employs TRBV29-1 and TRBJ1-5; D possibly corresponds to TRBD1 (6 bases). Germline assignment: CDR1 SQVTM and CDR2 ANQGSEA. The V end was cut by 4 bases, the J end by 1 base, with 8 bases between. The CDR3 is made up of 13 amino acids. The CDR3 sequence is CSVAGQSNQPQHF. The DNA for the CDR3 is TGCAGCGTTGCTGGACAGAGCAATCAGCCCCAGCATTTT.

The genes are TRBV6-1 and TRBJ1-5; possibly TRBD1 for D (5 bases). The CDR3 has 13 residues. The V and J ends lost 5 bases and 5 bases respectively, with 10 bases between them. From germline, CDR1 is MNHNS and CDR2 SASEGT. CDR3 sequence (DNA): TGTGCCAGCAGTATTCAGGGTGATCAGCCCCAGCATTTT. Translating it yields CASSIQGDQPQHF.

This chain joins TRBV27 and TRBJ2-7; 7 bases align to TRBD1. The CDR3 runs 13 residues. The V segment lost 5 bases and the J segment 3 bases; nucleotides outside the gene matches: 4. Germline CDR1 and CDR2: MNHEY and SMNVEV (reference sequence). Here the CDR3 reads CASSAGTDYEQYF. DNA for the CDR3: TGTGCCAGCAGTGCCGGGACAGACTACGAGCAGTACTTC.

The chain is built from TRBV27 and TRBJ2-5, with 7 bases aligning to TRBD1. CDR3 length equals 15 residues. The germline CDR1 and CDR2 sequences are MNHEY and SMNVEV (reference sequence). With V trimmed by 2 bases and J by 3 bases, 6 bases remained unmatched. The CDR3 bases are TGTGCCAGCAGTTTAACGAGGGGGCTCGAAGAGACCCAGTACTTC. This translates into CASSLTRGLEETQYF.

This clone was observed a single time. The CDR3 nucleotides are TGTGCCAGCAGTGAAGGAGAACAGGGGTCCGATGAAGCTTTCTTT. Translating gives CASSEGEQGSDEAFF. This chain connects TRBV2 to TRBJ1-1; 7 nucleotides line up with TRBD1. V was pared by 1 base and J by 7 bases, with 9 bases of the junction left unmatched. This CDR3 is built from 15 residues. Germline V gene sequence: CDR1 SNHLY, CDR2 FYNNEI.

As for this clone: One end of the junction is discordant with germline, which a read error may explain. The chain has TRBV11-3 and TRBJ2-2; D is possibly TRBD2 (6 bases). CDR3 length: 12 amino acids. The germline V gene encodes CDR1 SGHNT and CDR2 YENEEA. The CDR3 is CASSPNTGGLFF. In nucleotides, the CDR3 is TGTGCCAGCAGCCCGAACACCGGGGGGCTGTTTTTT.